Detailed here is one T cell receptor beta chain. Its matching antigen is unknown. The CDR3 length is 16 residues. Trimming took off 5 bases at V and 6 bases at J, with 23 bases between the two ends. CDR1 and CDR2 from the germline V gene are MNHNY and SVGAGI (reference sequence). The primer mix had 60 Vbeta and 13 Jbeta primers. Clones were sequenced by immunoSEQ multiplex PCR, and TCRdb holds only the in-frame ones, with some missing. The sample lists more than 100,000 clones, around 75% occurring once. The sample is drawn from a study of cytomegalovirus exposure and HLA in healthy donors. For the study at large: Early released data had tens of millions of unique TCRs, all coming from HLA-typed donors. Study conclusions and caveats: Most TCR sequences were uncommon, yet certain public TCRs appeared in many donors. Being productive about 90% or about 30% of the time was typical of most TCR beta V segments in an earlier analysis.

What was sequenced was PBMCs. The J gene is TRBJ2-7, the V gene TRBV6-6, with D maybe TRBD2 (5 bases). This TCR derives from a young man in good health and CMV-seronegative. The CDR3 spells CASSTNRRGGESEQYF. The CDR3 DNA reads TGTGCCAGCAGTACCAATAGACGGGGTGGAGAATCCGAGCAGTACTTC.